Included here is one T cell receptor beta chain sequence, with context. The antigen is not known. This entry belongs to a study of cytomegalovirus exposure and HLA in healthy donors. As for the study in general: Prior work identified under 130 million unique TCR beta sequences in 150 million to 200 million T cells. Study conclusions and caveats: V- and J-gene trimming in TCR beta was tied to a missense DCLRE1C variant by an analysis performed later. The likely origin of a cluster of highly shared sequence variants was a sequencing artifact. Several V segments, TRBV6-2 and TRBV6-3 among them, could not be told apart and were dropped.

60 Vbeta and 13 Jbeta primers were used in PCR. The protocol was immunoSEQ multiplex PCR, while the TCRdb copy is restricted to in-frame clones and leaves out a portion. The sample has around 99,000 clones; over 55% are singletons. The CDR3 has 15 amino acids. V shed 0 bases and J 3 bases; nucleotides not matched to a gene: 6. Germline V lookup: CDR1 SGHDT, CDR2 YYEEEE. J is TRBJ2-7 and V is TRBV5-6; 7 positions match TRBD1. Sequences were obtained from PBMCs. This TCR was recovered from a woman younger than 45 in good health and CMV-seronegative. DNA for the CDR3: TGTGCCAGCAGCTTGGCCCCGACAGGGTTCTACGAGCAGTACTTC. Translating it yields CASSLAPTGFYEQYF. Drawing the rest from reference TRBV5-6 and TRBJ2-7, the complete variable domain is DAGVTQSPTHLIKTRGQQVTLRCSPKSGHDTVSWYQQALGQGPQFIFQYYEEEERQRGNFPDRFSGHQFPNYSSELNVNALLLGDSALYLCASSLAPTGFYEQYFGPGTRLTVT.